This T cell receptor (beta chain) was recovered during a study of cytomegalovirus exposure and HLA in healthy donors. Findings and limits, study-wide: TCR beta chains numbering more than 150 were designated cytomegalovirus-associated. Confirmation was obtained in vitro that a few CMV-associated chains are specific for CMV antigens. One variant, a missense change in DCLRE1C, was linked in a later analysis to TCR beta V- and J-gene trimming. An ancestry cluster, one associated with Asian ancestry, reportedly showed fewer N-insertions than the roughly 670-donor mean in a later analysis.

Trimming removed 0 bases at V and 7 bases at J, with 16 bases between. CDR1 is LGHNA and CDR2 is YSLEER in the germline V gene. The CDR3 spans 16 residues. This clone appeared once. Its antigen remains unknown. PCR primers comprised 60 Vbeta and 13 Jbeta primers. Assay used: immunoSEQ multiplex PCR; TCRdb lists only in-frame clones, some missing. The table includes roughly 100,000 clones, around 65% detected once. The source of this sequence is a woman in her 50s in good health and CMV-seronegative. The chain employs TRBV4-3 and TRBJ1-5; TRBD1 might be the D (5 bases). Source material: PBMCs. The CDR3 DNA is TGCGCCAGCAGCCAAGATCGCGGCCAGGGCGGCCAGCCCCAGCATTTT. Translating gives CASSQDRGQGGQPQHF.